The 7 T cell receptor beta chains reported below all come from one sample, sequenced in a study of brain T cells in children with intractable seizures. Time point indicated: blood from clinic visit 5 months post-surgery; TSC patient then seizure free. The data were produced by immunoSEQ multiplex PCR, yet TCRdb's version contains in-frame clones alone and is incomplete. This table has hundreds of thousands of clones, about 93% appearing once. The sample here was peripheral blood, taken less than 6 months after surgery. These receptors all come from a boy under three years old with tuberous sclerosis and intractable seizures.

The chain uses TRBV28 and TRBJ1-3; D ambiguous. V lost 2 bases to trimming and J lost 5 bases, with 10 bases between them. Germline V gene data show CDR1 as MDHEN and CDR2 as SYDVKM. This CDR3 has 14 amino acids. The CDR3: CASSLIDQRNTIYF. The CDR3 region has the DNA TGTGCCAGCAGTTTAATAGACCAACGAAACACCATATATTTT. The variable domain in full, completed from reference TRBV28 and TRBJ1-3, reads DVKVTQSSRYLVKRTGEKVFLECVQDMDHENMFWYRQDPGLGLRLIYFSYDVKMKEKGDIPEGYSVSREKKERFSLILESASTNQTSMYLCASSLIDQRNTIYFGEGSWLTVV.

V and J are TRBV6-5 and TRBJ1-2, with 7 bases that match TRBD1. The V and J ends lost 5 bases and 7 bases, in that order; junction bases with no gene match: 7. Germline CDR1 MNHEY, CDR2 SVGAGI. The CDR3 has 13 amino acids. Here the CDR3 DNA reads TGTGCCAGCAGTCCGACAGGGTTTGTTGGCTACACCTTC. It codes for CASSPTGFVGYTF.

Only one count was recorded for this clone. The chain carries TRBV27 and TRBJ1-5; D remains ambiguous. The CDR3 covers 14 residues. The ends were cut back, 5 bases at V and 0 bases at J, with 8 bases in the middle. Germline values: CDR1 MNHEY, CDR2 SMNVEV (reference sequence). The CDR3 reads CASSTGNSNQPQHF. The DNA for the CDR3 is TGTGCCAGCAGTACGGGAAATAGCAATCAGCCCCAGCATTTT.

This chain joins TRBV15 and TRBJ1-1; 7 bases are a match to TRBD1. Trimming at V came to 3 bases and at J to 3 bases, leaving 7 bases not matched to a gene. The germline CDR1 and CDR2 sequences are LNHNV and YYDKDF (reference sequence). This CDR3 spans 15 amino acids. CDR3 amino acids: CATSRPGTGDTEAFF. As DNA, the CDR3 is TGTGCCACCAGCAGGCCAGGAACAGGGGACACTGAAGCTTTCTTT. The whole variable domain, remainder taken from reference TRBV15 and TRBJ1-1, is DAMVIQNPRYQVTQFGKPVTLSCSQTLNHNVMYWYQQKSSQAPKLLFHYYDKDFNNEADTPDNFQSRRPNTSFCFLDIRSPGLGDTAMYLCATSRPGTGDTEAFFGQGTRLTVV.

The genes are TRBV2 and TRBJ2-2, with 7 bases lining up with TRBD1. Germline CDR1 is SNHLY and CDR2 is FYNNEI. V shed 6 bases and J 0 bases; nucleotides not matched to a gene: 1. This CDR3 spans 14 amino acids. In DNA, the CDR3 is TGTGCCAGCAGGGGACAGTCGAACACCGGGGAGCTGTTTTTT. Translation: CASRGQSNTGELFF.

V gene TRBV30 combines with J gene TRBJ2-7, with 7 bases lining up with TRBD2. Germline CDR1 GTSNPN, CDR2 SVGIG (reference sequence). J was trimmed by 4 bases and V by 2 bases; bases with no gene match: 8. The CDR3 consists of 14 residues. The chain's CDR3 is CAWSPMAGVYEQYF. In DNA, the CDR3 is TGTGCCTGGAGTCCCATGGCGGGAGTTTACGAGCAGTACTTC. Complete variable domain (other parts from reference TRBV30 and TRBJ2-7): SQTIHQWPATLVQPVGSPLSLECTVEGTSNPNLYWYRQAAGRGLQLLFYSVGIGQISSEVPQNLSASRPQDRQFILSSKKLLLSDSGFYLCAWSPMAGVYEQYFGPGTRLTVT.

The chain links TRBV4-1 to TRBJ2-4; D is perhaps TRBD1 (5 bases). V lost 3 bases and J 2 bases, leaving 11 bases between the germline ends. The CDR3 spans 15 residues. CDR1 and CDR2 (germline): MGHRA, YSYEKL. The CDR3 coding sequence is TGCGCCAGCAGCCATCATTCAGGGTCCAAAAACATTCAGTACTTC. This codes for CASSHHSGSKNIQYF.